This T cell receptor (beta chain) came from a study of T-cell reconstitution after alpha-beta-depleted transplantation in children (dated by TCRdb to between 2015 and 2016). The study in broad terms: T-cell immune reconstitution after TCRalphabeta/CD19-depleted allogeneic hematopoietic cell transplantation in children was quantitatively tracked in the study by means of TCR repertoire profiling.

This clonotype was observed a few times. Its specific antigen is unknown. It has no much larger one-base neighbor in the sample; base qualities were not kept. Library creation used PCR. The run used an Illumina HiSeq 2500. Molecular barcoding was employed in the preparation of TCR libraries, with unique molecular identifiers being used to normalize TCRbeta repertoire quantification. Starting from the raw public reads, TCRdb applied fastp trimming at Q25, assembled clones with MiXCR and retained in-frame beta chains. One record per CDR3 amino acid sequence lists the most common genes and DNA. The sample table contains hundreds of thousands of distinct CDR3 sequences; only one count was recorded for around 12% of them. In total, the top ten clones hold about 2.6% of the sample. The TCR originated in a human donor who donated a stem cell graft to a child with acute lymphoblastic leukemia. The sequencing used PBMCs from the stem cell graft donor, collected from the stem cell graft.

The DNA sequence is as follows: TGCAGCGTTGAGGGCGGTCCTTTCGGCTACGAGCAGTACTTC. Its protein product is CSVEGGPFGYEQYF. The V and J segments used are TRBV29-1 and TRBJ2-7; the D gene identity is not certain. Spanning cysteine to phenylalanine, the CDR3 consists of 14 amino acids. CDR3 DNA only is kept here, 42 bases in frame from base 1. Deletion took 3 bases off V and 3 bases off J, with a span of 15 bases between the germline ends. For CDR1 and CDR2, the germline V gene lists SQVTM and ANQGSEA.